This T cell receptor beta chain is drawn from a study of OX40 agonist ivuxolimab in advanced cancers. On the study more broadly: Each patient was given ivuxolimab into a vein every 2 weeks, at 0.01 to 10 mg/kg.

Study conclusions and caveats: On average, a greater number of expanded clones characterised CD8+ T cells relative to CD4+. Compared with others, partial responders at 0.1-3.0 mg/kg displayed clonal expansion among the lowest. At doses 0.1 to 3.0 mg/kg, CD4+ and CD8+ clones expanded.

Turning to this clone: Antigen unknown.

Sequenced by immunoSEQ multiplex PCR; TCRdb stores in-frame clones only, minus some. The table includes tens of thousands of clones, about 90% detected once. CDR3 length equals 15 residues. CDR1 MRHNA and CDR2 SNTAGT come from the germline V gene. Trimming pared 1 base from V and 0 bases from J, leaving 7 bases between. The starting material was CD4+ or CD8+ T cells sorted from blood, obtained in a trial of the OX40 agonist ivuxolimab. This chain links TRBV6-4 with TRBJ2-1, with D unclear. This clonotype was sampled from an adult with an advanced solid tumor such as melanoma, head and neck, liver or kidney cancer. CDR3 sequence: CASSDLPVSYNEQFF. CDR3 nucleotide sequence: TGTGCCAGCAGTGACTTGCCGGTCTCCTACAATGAGCAGTTCTTC.